Below are 8 T cell receptor beta chains sequenced from a single sample in a study of a mutant IDH1 vaccine in newly diagnosed glioma. Only in-frame clones appear in the TCRdb table, and some are missing; sequencing was by immunoSEQ multiplex PCR. Of 69,000 or so clones listed, around 87% are singletons. No cognate antigen is known for these TCRs. The time point was: week 35, safety follow-up. Every vaccination contained 300 ug of the mutant IDH1 20-mer peptide and was paired with topical imiquimod. Material: PBMCs, obtained from a glioma patient whose treatment included an IDH1 peptide vaccine. The receptors were gathered from a young man with glioma.

The J gene is TRBJ1-3, the V gene TRBV7-9; D unclear. CDR3 length: 18 amino acids. Germline V gene data show CDR1 as SEHNR and CDR2 as FQNEAQ (reference sequence). V was cut by 0 bases and J by 0 bases, with 15 bases left in between. The chain's CDR3 is CASSLAAWQAVSGNTIYF. The CDR3, as DNA: TGTGCCAGCAGCTTAGCGGCTTGGCAGGCTGTCTCTGGAAACACCATATATTTT. Filled out from reference TRBV7-9 and TRBJ1-3, the complete variable domain reads DTGVSQNPRHKITKRGQNVTFRCDPISEHNRLYWYRQTLGQGPEFLTYFQNEAQLEKSRLLSDRFSAERPKGSFSTLEIQRTEQGDSAMYLCASSLAAWQAVSGNTIYFGEGSWLTVV.

The V and J genes are TRBV7-2 and TRBJ1-5; perhaps TRBD1 as D (5 bases). Germline V gene sequence: CDR1 SGHTA, CDR2 FQGNSA. The CDR3 length is 13 residues. Trimming shortened V by 5 bases and J by 10 bases, and 15 bases separated the two germline ends. CDR3 sequence (DNA): TGTGCCAGCAGCCCGGCCCCGGGACTACCCCAGCATTTT. Translating gives CASSPAPGLPQHF.

The chain recombines TRBV18 with TRBJ2-3, with D perhaps matching TRBD1 or TRBD2 (5 bases each). The germline CDR1 and CDR2 sequences are KGHSH and LQKENI. V dropped 10 bases and J dropped 3 bases, with 20 bases sitting between them. The CDR3 covers 15 residues. The CDR3 reads CATTRGPARTDTQYF. The DNA for the CDR3 is TGTGCCACGACACGGGGCCCCGCCCGGACAGATACGCAGTATTTT.

DNA for the CDR3: TGTGCCAGCAGCGAGACAGGGGGCGGCTACACCTTC. The encoded protein is CASSETGGGYTF. J is TRBJ1-2 and V is TRBV6-1, with 10 bases matching TRBD1. CDR3 size: 12 residues. Germline-derived CDR1 and CDR2 are MNHNS and SASEGT. Trimming removed 6 bases from V and 8 bases from J; junction bases left unmatched: 3.

The chain links TRBV29-1 to TRBJ2-7, with 9 bases matching TRBD2. V shed 7 bases and J 3 bases; nucleotides not matched to a gene: 4. CDR1 and CDR2 (germline): SQVTM, ANQGSEA. The CDR3 is 12 amino acids. The CDR3 here is CSAHSGSYEQYF. CDR3 nucleotides: TGCAGCGCCCATAGCGGGAGCTACGAGCAGTACTTC.

This chain connects TRBV28 to TRBJ2-5, with D unresolved. This CDR3 comprises 15 residues. Per germline, CDR1 MDHEN and CDR2 SYDVKM. V lost 6 bases to trimming and J lost 4 bases, with 18 bases between them. The DNA for the CDR3 is TGTGCCAGCAGCCCCTCGGGTCGACCGCCAGAGACCCAGTACTTC. Translation: CASSPSGRPPETQYF.

This clone showed up just a few times. One end of the junction varies from germline; a read error may be responsible. The V and J genes are TRBV7-2 and TRBJ1-2, with D unclear. Per germline, CDR1 SGHTA and CDR2 FQGNSA. This CDR3 is 12 amino acids long. The chain's CDR3 is CASSLEVGYPLF. CDR3 DNA sequence: TGTGCCAGCAGCTTAGAAGTGGGCTATCCACTTTTC.

The genes are TRBV5-5 and TRBJ2-7; 8 bases are shared with TRBD1. V gave up 5 bases and J gave up 4 bases; unmatched junction bases: 8. CDR1 SGHKS and CDR2 YYEKEE come from the germline V gene (reference sequence). This CDR3 has 14 amino acids. CDR3 protein: CASRRTGDRYEQYF. The CDR3 nucleotides read TGTGCCAGCAGGCGCACCGGGGACAGGTACGAGCAGTACTTC.